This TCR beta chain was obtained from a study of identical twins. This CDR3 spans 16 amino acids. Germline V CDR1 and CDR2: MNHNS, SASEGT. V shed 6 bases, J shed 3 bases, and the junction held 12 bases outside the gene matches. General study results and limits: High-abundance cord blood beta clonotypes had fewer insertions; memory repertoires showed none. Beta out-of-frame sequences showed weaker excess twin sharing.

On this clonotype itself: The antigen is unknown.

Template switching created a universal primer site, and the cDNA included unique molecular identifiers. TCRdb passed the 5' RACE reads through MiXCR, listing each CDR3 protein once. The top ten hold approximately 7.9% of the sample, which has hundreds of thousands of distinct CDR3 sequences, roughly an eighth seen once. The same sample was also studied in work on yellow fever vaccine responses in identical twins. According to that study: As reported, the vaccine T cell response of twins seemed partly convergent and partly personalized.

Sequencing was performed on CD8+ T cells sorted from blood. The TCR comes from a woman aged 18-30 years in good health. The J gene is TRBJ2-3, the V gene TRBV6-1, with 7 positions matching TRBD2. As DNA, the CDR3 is TGTGCCAGCAGGACCGGCGGGGCTAGCGGAACAGATACGCAGTATTTT. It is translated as CASRTGGASGTDTQYF.